What follows describes a single TCR beta chain. This entry comes from a study of blood T cell repertoires in COVID-19. Sequencing used immunoSEQ multiplex PCR; TCRdb keeps in-frame clones, though not all of them. This table has approximately 80,000 clones, 81% appearing once. This TCR came from a man of 80 years or more with acute or convalescent COVID-19. Sequenced: peripheral blood.

The CDR3 bases are TGTGCCAGCAGCTCCGGGACAGCTAACTATGGCTACACCTTC. This gives the protein CASSSGTANYGYTF. This chain links TRBV5-4 with TRBJ1-2; 7 bases map to TRBD1. Per germline, CDR1 SGHNT and CDR2 YYREEE (reference sequence). The V and J ends lost 3 bases and 0 bases, in that order; junction bases with no gene match: 2. The CDR3 has 14 residues.